These 15 T cell receptor beta chains came from one sample sequenced in a study of blood T cell repertoires in COVID-19. TCRdb keeps only in-frame clones here, not all; method: immunoSEQ multiplex PCR. The sample shows some 110,000 clones, 84% of them seen only once. Source material: peripheral blood. These receptors originate from a man aged 60 to 75 with acute or convalescent COVID-19.

This clone appeared a few times. J is TRBJ1-2 and V is TRBV6-5, with TRBD1 identical over 8 bases. V was clipped by 4 bases and J by 8 bases; unmatched bases: 9. This CDR3 is built from 14 residues. Germline V gives CDR1 MNHEY, CDR2 SVGAGI. The DNA for the CDR3 is TGTGCCAGCAGTTGGGGGACAGGCCAAAGAGGCTACACCTTC. The encoded protein is CASSWGTGQRGYTF.

The chain links TRBV6-1 to TRBJ1-1; 9 bases map to TRBD1. Germline CDR1 and CDR2: MNHNS and SASEGT. There are 18 residues in the CDR3. The V and J ends lost 3 bases and 0 bases, in that order; junction bases with no gene match: 11. CDR3 region: CASSETGTGLLMNTEAFF. In DNA form, the CDR3 reads TGTGCCAGCAGTGAGACCGGGACAGGGTTACTCATGAACACTGAAGCTTTCTTT.

This clone showed up just a few times. This chain uses TRBV7-8 with TRBJ2-4; tentatively, D is TRBD1 (5 bases). V was pared by 1 base and J by 12 bases, with 13 bases between. CDR1 is SGHVS, CDR2 FQNEAQ, per germline. CDR3 length: 13 residues. In DNA form, the CDR3 reads TGTGCCAGCAGCTTAGAGGAAGGGGTCGGTCAGTACTTC. Amino acid sequence: CASSLEEGVGQYF. Drawing the rest from reference TRBV7-8 and TRBJ2-4, the complete variable domain is GAGVSQSPRYKVAKRGQDVALRCDPISGHVSLFWYQQALGQGPEFLTYFQNEAQLDKSGLPSDRFFAERPEGSVSTLKIQRTQQEDSAVYLCASSLEEGVGQYFGAGTRLSVL.

The J gene is TRBJ2-2, the V gene TRBV19; 8 bases are shared with TRBD2. V lost 6 bases, J lost 0 bases, and 9 bases stayed unmatched. Germline V gene sequence: CDR1 LNHDA, CDR2 SQIVND (reference sequence). The CDR3 is 17 amino acids. The CDR3 sequence: CASRNKAGAANTGELFF. Written as DNA, the CDR3 is TGTGCCAGTAGGAACAAAGCGGGAGCAGCGAACACCGGGGAGCTGTTTTTT.

This chain uses TRBV7-2 with TRBJ2-1; D is possibly TRBD2 (6 bases). The CDR3 runs 13 residues. The V gene lost 8 bases and the J gene lost 7 bases, with 15 bases spanning the gap. From germline, CDR1 is SGHTA and CDR2 FQGNSA. This chain's CDR3 is CASLGRRGNEQFF. The CDR3 DNA reads TGTGCCAGCCTGGGGAGGAGAGGGAATGAGCAGTTCTTC.

V gene TRBV6-1 combines with J gene TRBJ1-2; the D gene is possibly TRBD1 (5 bases). The CDR3 covers 14 residues. Deletions cut 2 bases from V and 10 bases from J, with 17 bases between. Germline CDR1 MNHNS, CDR2 SASEGT. CDR3 protein: CASSELVTVRTYTF. DNA of the CDR3: TGTGCCAGCAGTGAATTAGTGACAGTCCGAACCTACACCTTC.

The chain has TRBV21-1 and TRBJ2-1; the tabulated D call, TRBD2, remains unverified against the DNA. TRBV21-1 is a recognized pseudogene. The CDR3 length is 14 residues. The CDR3 sequence: CASSLGEAGVEQFF. In nucleotides, the CDR3 is TGTGCCAGCAGCCTGGGGGAGGCGGGGGTTGAGCAGTTCTTC.

This chain joins TRBV19 and TRBJ1-2, with 11 bases identical to TRBD1. The CDR3 covers 15 residues. The germline CDR1 and CDR2 sequences are LNHDA and SQIVND (reference sequence). V shed 4 bases, J shed 8 bases, and the junction held 9 bases outside the gene matches. The CDR3 loop is CASSTEGQGAQGYTF. CDR3 in DNA: TGTGCCAGTAGTACCGAAGGACAGGGGGCGCAAGGCTACACCTTC.

V gene TRBV3-1 (or the pseudogene TRBV3-2) combines with J gene TRBJ2-2; TRBD1 matches at 11 bases. Germline V lookup: CDR1 LGHDT, CDR2 YNNKEL (reference sequence). V was clipped by 4 bases and J by 4 bases; unmatched bases: 5. The CDR3 totals 16 residues. CDR3 protein: CASSLRTGGFTGELFF. The CDR3 nucleotides are TGTGCCAGCAGCCTCCGGACAGGGGGCTTCACCGGGGAGCTGTTTTTT.

The chain combines TRBV6-6 with TRBJ2-6; D unresolved. CDR3 length: 15 amino acids. Deletions cut 5 bases from V and 4 bases from J, with 12 bases between. Germline CDR1 MNHNY, CDR2 SVGAGI (reference sequence). As DNA, the CDR3 is TGTGCCAGCAGTCCGCCGACTTCAGGGGCCAACGTCCTGACTTTC. The encoded protein is CASSPPTSGANVLTF.

About this clone: Other nucleotide sequences from this sample produce the same CDR3. The V and J genes are TRBV29-1 and TRBJ1-1; a weak D match, TRBD1 (6 bases). Trimming cost V 5 bases and J 0 bases, with 10 bases left between them. This CDR3 spans 13 amino acids. The germline CDR1 and CDR2 sequences are SQVTM and ANQGSEA. The chain's CDR3 is CSVSTGMNTEAFF. CDR3 nucleotide sequence: TGCAGCGTTTCAACAGGGATGAACACTGAAGCTTTCTTT.

This chain connects TRBV6-5 to TRBJ1-5, with a weak D call TRBD1 (5 bases). CDR1 is MNHEY, CDR2 SVGAGI, per germline. This CDR3 is 13 amino acids long. Between the trimmed V and J ends, which lost 6 bases and 7 bases, there was a span of 13 bases. CDR3 coding DNA: TGTGCCAGCAGCGGGGGGGAGTCGCAGCCCCAGCATTTT. Its translation is CASSGGESQPQHF.

The genes are TRBV3-1 (or the pseudogene TRBV3-2) and TRBJ1-1; 9 bases match TRBD1. The CDR3 has 14 residues. Germline V gives CDR1 LGHDT, CDR2 YNNKEL (reference sequence). V trimming: 3 bases; J trimming: 7 bases; junction bases outside the gene matches: 6. CDR3 protein: CASSQPGTGIEAFF. Written as DNA, the CDR3 is TGTGCCAGCAGCCAGCCAGGGACAGGGATTGAAGCTTTCTTT.

The J gene is TRBJ1-3, the V gene TRBV6-2 or TRBV6-3; TRBD1 aligns across 10 bases. CDR1 and CDR2 from the germline V gene are MNHEY and SVGEGT. The V and J ends lost 6 bases and 7 bases, in that order; junction bases with no gene match: 3. The CDR3 covers 13 residues. The CDR3 here is CASSLGQGNTIYF. The CDR3 coding sequence is TGTGCCAGCAGCCTGGGACAGGGGAACACCATATATTTT.

The chain joins TRBV11-2 to TRBJ1-2; D remains ambiguous. This CDR3 is built from 12 residues. Germline values: CDR1 SGHAT, CDR2 FQNNGV. Trimming removed 3 bases at V and 4 bases at J, with 6 bases between. CDR3 amino acids: CASSFGSYGYTF. For the CDR3, the DNA is TGTGCCAGCAGCTTTGGCAGCTATGGCTACACCTTC.